These 18 T cell receptor beta chains originate from one sample sequenced in a study of cytomegalovirus exposure and HLA in healthy donors. In the PCR, 60 Vbeta and 13 Jbeta primers were used. TCRdb's table, derived via immunoSEQ multiplex PCR, lists solely in-frame clones and lacks some. The table lists 120,000 or so clones, 80% of them singletons. Sequencing was carried out using PBMCs. These receptors were taken from a man aged 25-45 years in good health and CMV-seropositive.

The V and J genes are TRBV11-2 and TRBJ1-2; no reliable D call. The germline CDR1 and CDR2 sequences are SGHAT and FQNNGV. The length of the CDR3 is 14 residues. Trimming took off 4 bases at V and 6 bases at J, with 15 bases between the two ends. This CDR3 reads CASSWTERADGYTF. Here the CDR3 DNA reads TGTGCCAGCAGCTGGACGGAGAGAGCGGATGGCTACACCTTC.

This clone was counted once. The genes are TRBV7-6 and TRBJ1-1; D may be TRBD1 (5 bases). Germline V gene lookup returns CDR1 SGHVS and CDR2 FNYEAQ. Deletions cut 1 base from V and 3 bases from J, with 9 bases between. This CDR3 has 14 amino acids. The CDR3 here is CASSLDTGYTEAFF. The CDR3 DNA follows: TGTGCCAGCAGCTTAGACACAGGTTACACTGAAGCTTTCTTT.

The J gene is TRBJ1-1, the V gene TRBV9; tentative D call: TRBD1 (6 bases). The CDR3 is 15 amino acids. The germline gives CDR1 SGDLS, CDR2 YYNGEE. Trimming left V 2 bases short and J 3 bases short, with 14 bases between. CDR3 sequence (DNA): TGTGCCAGCAGCGTCCGGGGCAGGGGACACACTGAAGCTTTCTTT. Its translation: CASSVRGRGHTEAFF.

The V call is TRBV20-1, the J call TRBJ2-1, with D unresolved. This CDR3 has 11 amino acids. V was pared by 4 bases and J by 7 bases, with 8 bases between. Germline CDR1 DFQATT, CDR2 SNEGSKA (reference sequence). CDR3 region: CSATSGNEQFF. CDR3 DNA: TGCAGTGCTACTAGTGGTAATGAGCAGTTCTTC.

This clone turned up a few times. The genes are TRBV27 and TRBJ2-1; D uncertain. Germline V gives CDR1 MNHEY, CDR2 SMNVEV (reference sequence). The CDR3 runs to 14 residues. Trimming stripped 2 bases from V and 3 bases from J, with 8 bases between. CDR3 sequence: CASSLGQVYNEQFF. CDR3 sequence (DNA): TGTGCCAGCAGTTTAGGTCAGGTCTACAATGAGCAGTTCTTC.

This chain connects TRBV5-5 to TRBJ1-1; 8 positions match TRBD1. The germline CDR1 and CDR2 sequences are SGHKS and YYEKEE (reference sequence). This CDR3 region has 15 residues. V dropped 4 bases and J dropped 5; count of bases not matched to a gene: 10. CDR3 sequence: CASSASGQGATEAFF. The CDR3 DNA reads TGTGCCAGCAGCGCATCTGGGCAGGGGGCGACTGAAGCTTTCTTT.

The count of this clone is one. The chain employs TRBV6-5 and TRBJ2-7; 10 bases align to TRBD1. CDR1 is MNHEY, CDR2 SVGAGI, per germline. This CDR3 spans 15 amino acids. V was pared by 2 bases and J by 4 bases, with 5 bases of the junction left unmatched. CDR3 region: CASSYLRDRGYEQYF. As DNA, the CDR3 is TGTGCCAGCAGTTACCTCCGGGACAGGGGTTACGAGCAGTACTTC.

This clone was observed a single time. The rearrangement uses TRBV25-1 and TRBJ2-2; perhaps TRBD1 as D (7 bases). Germline CDR1 and CDR2: MGHDK and SYGVNS. The length of the CDR3 is 15 residues. CDR3 region: CVSQGGSANTGELFF. In nucleotides, the CDR3 is TGTGTTAGTCAGGGGGGTAGCGCGAACACCGGGGAGCTGTTTTTT.

The genes are TRBV2 and TRBJ2-6, with 8 positions matching TRBD1. CDR3 size: 17 residues. With V trimmed by 5 bases and J by 0 bases, 6 bases remained unmatched. The V gene's germline CDR1 is SNHLY and CDR2 FYNNEI. The CDR3 coding sequence is TGTGCCAGCAGTTTGGGACAGGCAATCTCTGGGGCCAACGTCCTGACTTTC. Translation: CASSLGQAISGANVLTF.

The chain joins TRBV28 to TRBJ1-6; D is ambiguous. Trimming shortened V by 6 bases and J by 10 bases, and 16 bases separated the two germline ends. From germline, CDR1 is MDHEN and CDR2 SYDVKM. The CDR3 is 14 amino acids. The CDR3 spells CASSPYDGLSPLHF. CDR3 in DNA: TGTGCCAGCAGCCCTTATGACGGGTTATCACCCCTCCACTTT.

This rearrangement joins TRBV19 to TRBJ1-3; perhaps TRBD1 as D (5 bases). Germline V CDR1 and CDR2: LNHDA, SQIVND (reference sequence). Trimming pared 6 bases from V and 0 bases from J, leaving 9 bases between. CDR3 length equals 14 residues. CDR3 residues: CASRETVSGNTIYF. For the CDR3, the DNA is TGTGCCAGTAGAGAGACAGTCTCTGGAAACACCATATATTTT.

This chain links TRBV19 with TRBJ1-6, with 10 bases identical to TRBD1. CDR3 length: 16 amino acids. V was clipped by 4 bases and J by 7 bases; unmatched bases: 7. Germline V lookup: CDR1 LNHDA, CDR2 SQIVND (reference sequence). Here the CDR3 DNA reads TGTGCCAGTAGTACGGACAGGGGGGACGCCAATTCACCCCTCCACTTT. Translation gives CASSTDRGDANSPLHF.

CDR3 protein: CASRHGQGSYGYTF. The CDR3 coding sequence is TGTGCCAGCAGACACGGACAGGGAAGCTATGGCTACACCTTC. The chain has TRBV6-5 and TRBJ1-2, with 8 bases fitting TRBD1. Germline assignment: CDR1 MNHEY and CDR2 SVGAGI. Trimming cost V 6 bases and J 4 bases; bases outside gene matches: 7. The CDR3 covers 14 residues.

V usage is TRBV9 and J usage is TRBJ2-3, with TRBD2 matching 9 bases. Germline values: CDR1 SGDLS, CDR2 YYNGEE. The trim removed 3 bases at V and 0 bases at J, leaving 5 bases unmatched. The CDR3 has 16 amino acids. CDR3 sequence reads: CASSAPSGTSTDTQYF. In nucleotides, the CDR3 is TGTGCCAGCAGCGCTCCTAGCGGGACGAGCACAGATACGCAGTATTTT. Full variable domain (remainder filled in from reference TRBV9 and TRBJ2-3): DSGVTQTPKHLITATGQRVTLRCSPRSGDLSVYWYQQSLDQGLQFLIQYYNGEERAKGNILERFSAQQFPDLHSELNLSSLELGDSALYFCASSAPSGTSTDTQYFGPGTRLTVL.

The chain carries TRBV27 and TRBJ1-1; D is uncertain. The CDR3 extends over 11 amino acids. V gave up 7 bases and J gave up 7 bases, with 10 bases separating them. Looked up from germline, CDR1 is MNHEY and CDR2 is SMNVEV (reference sequence). In DNA form, the CDR3 reads TGTGCCAGCATTCCCGGGGTTGAAGCTTTCTTT. This sequence encodes CASIPGVEAFF.

This clone has just one count. V gene TRBV2 combines with J gene TRBJ1-5; D is ambiguous. V gave up 7 bases and J gave up 6 bases, with 13 bases separating them. This CDR3 region has 13 residues. Per germline, CDR1 SNHLY and CDR2 FYNNEI. CDR3 nucleotide sequence: TGTGCCAGCACTCGAGGGTTGGTTCAGCCCCAGCATTTT. It codes for CASTRGLVQPQHF.

V usage is TRBV5-1 and J usage is TRBJ2-2, with TRBD2 matching over 10 bases. V trimming: 5 bases; J trimming: 4 bases; junction bases outside the gene matches: 2. Germline values: CDR1 SGHRS, CDR2 YFSETQ. The CDR3 contains 14 residues. CDR3 nucleotides: TGCGCCAGCAGGACTAGCGGGCCCACCGGGGAGCTGTTTTTT. The encoded protein is CASRTSGPTGELFF.

The chain has TRBV7-8 and TRBJ2-5, with 13 bases matching TRBD2. Germline V gives CDR1 SGHVS, CDR2 FQNEAQ. J lost 4 bases, V lost 5 bases, and 7 bases had no gene match. The CDR3 contains 16 residues. The CDR3 reads CASSPQTSGGRETQYF. CDR3 sequence (DNA): TGTGCCAGCAGCCCCCAGACTAGCGGGGGGAGAGAGACCCAGTACTTC. Combining the CDR3 with reference TRBV7-8 and TRBJ2-5 gives the whole variable domain GAGVSQSPRYKVAKRGQDVALRCDPISGHVSLFWYQQALGQGPEFLTYFQNEAQLDKSGLPSDRFFAERPEGSVSTLKIQRTQQEDSAVYLCASSPQTSGGRETQYFGPGTRLLVL.